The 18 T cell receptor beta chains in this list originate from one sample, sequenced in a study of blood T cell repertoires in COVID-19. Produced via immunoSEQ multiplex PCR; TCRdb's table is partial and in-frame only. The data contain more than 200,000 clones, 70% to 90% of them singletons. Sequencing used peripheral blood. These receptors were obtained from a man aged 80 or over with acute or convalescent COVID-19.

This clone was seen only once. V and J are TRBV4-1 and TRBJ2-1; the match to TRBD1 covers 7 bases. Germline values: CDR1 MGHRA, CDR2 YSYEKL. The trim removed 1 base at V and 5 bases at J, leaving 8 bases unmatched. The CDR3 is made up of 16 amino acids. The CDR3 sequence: CASSQVPGQQHNEQFF. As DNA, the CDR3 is TGCGCCAGCAGCCAAGTCCCGGGACAGCAGCACAATGAGCAGTTCTTC.

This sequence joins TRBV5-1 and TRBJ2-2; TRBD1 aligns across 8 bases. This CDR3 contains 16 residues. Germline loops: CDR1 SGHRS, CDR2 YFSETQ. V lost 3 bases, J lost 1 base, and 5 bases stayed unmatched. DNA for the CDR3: TGCGCCAGCAGCTCGACAGGGGACCTGAACACCGGGGAGCTGTTTTTT. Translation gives CASSSTGDLNTGELFF.

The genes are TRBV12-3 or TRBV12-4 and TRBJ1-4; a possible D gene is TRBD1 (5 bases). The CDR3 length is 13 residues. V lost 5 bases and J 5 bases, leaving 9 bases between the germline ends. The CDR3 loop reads CASSMGLNEKLFF. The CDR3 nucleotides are TGTGCCAGCAGTATGGGACTAAATGAAAAACTGTTTTTT.

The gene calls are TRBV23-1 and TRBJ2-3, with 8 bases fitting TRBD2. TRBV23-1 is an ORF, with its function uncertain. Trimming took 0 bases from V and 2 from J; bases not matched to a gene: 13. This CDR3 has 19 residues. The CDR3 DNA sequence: TGCGCCAGCAGTCAATCGTCTCCCCAGCGGGAGTCGGACACAGATACGCAGTATTTT. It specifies CASSQSSPQRESDTDTQYF.

CDR3 in amino acids: CASSFQAGVLVIEQFF. The CDR3 region has the DNA TGTGCCAGCAGCTTCCAAGCGGGAGTGTTGGTCATTGAGCAGTTCTTC. This chain links TRBV11-2 with TRBJ2-1; 8 nucleotides match TRBD2. J gave up 9 bases and V 3 bases, and 13 bases lay outside the gene matches. Per germline, CDR1 SGHAT and CDR2 FQNNGV. The CDR3 is 16 residues long.

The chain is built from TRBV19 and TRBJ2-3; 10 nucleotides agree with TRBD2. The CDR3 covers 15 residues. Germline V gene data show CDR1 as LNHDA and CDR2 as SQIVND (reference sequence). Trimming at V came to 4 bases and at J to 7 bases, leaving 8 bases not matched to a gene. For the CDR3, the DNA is TGTGCCAGTAGTAAACAAACTAGCGGGGAATATACGCAGTATTTT. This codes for CASSKQTSGEYTQYF.

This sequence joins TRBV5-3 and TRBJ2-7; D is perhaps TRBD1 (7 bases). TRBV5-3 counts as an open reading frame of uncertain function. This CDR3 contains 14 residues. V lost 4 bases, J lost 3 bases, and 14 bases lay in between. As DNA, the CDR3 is TGTGCCAGAAGCGGAGGGGACAGTGGCTACGAGCAGTACGTC. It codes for CARSGGDSGYEQYV.

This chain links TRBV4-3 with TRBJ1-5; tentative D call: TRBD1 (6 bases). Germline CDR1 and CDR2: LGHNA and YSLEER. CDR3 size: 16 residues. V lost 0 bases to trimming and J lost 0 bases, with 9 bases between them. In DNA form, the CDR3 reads TGCGCCAGCAGCCAAGAAAGGACAGCTAGCAATCAGCCCCAGCATTTT. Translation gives CASSQERTASNQPQHF.

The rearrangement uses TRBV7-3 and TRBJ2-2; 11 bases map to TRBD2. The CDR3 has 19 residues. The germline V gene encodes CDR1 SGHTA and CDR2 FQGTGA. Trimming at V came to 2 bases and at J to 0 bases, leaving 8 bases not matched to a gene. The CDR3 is CASSLLPASGRSNTGELFF. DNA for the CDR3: TGTGCCAGCAGCTTACTTCCGGCTAGCGGGAGGTCGAACACCGGGGAGCTGTTTTTT.

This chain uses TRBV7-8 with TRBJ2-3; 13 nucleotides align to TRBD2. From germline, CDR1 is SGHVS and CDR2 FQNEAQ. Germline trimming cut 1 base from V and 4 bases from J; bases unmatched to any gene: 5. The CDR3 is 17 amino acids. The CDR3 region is CASSLGRTSGSSDTQYF. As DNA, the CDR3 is TGTGCCAGCAGCTTAGGACGGACTAGCGGGAGCTCAGATACGCAGTATTTT.

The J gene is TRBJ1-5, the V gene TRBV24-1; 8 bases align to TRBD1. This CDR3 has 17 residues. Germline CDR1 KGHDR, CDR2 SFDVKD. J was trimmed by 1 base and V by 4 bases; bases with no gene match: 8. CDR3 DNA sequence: TGTGCCACCAGTGACCCCCGGACAGGGAGAAGCAATCAGCCCCAGCATTTT. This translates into CATSDPRTGRSNQPQHF.

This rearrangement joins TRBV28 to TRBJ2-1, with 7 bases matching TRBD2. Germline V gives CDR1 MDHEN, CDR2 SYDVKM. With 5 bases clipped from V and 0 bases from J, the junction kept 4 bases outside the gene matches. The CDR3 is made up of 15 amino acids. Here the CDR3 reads CASSLQRGSYNEQFF. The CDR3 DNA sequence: TGTGCCAGCAGTCTACAGCGGGGCTCCTACAATGAGCAGTTCTTC. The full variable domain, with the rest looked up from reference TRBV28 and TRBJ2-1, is DVKVTQSSRYLVKRTGEKVFLECVQDMDHENMFWYRQDPGLGLRLIYFSYDVKMKEKGDIPEGYSVSREKKERFSLILESASTNQTSMYLCASSLQRGSYNEQFFGPGTRLTVL.

CDR3 region: CASRPNRGTETQYF. Written as DNA, the CDR3 is TGTGCCAGCCGACCAAACAGGGGTACGGAGACCCAGTACTTC. The J gene is TRBJ2-5, the V gene TRBV28, with TRBD1 identical over 7 bases. After removal of 8 bases from V and 5 bases from J, the junction contained 11 bases not matched to a gene. The V gene's germline CDR1 is MDHEN and CDR2 SYDVKM. The CDR3 is 14 residues long.

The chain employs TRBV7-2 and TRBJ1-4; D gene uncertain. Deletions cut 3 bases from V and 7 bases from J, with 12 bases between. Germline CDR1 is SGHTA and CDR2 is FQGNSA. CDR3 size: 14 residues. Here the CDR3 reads CASSFPGTGEKLFF. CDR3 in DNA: TGTGCCAGCAGCTTCCCGGGAACGGGTGAAAAACTGTTTTTT.

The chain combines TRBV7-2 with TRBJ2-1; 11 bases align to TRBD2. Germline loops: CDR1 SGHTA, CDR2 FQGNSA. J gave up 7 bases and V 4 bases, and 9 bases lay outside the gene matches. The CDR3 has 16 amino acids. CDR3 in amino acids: CASSSQTSGMRNEQFF. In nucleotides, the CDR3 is TGTGCCAGCAGCTCACAGACTAGCGGGATGAGAAATGAGCAGTTCTTC.

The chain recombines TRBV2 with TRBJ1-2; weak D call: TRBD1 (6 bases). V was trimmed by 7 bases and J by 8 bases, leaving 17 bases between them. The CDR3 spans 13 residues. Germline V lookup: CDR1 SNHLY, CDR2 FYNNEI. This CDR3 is CASTQQGVGGYTF. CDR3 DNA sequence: TGTGCCAGCACACAACAGGGAGTAGGCGGCTACACCTTC.

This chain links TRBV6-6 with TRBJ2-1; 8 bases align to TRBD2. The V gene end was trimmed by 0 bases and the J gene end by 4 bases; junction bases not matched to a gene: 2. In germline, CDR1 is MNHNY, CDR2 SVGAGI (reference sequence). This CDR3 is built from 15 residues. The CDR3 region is CASSYSASGYNEQFF. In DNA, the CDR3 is TGTGCCAGCAGTTACTCGGCTAGCGGGTACAATGAGCAGTTCTTC.

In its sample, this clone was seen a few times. CDR3 protein: CASSLHSGHRGDTQYF. Written as DNA, the CDR3 is TGTGCCAGCAGCTTGCATAGCGGCCATCGGGGAGATACGCAGTATTTT. This chain connects TRBV7-8 to TRBJ2-3, with a tentative D call TRBD2 (6 bases). Trimming removed 3 bases at V and 5 bases at J, with 18 bases between. This CDR3 has 16 residues. The germline gives CDR1 SGHVS, CDR2 FQNEAQ.